A single sample gave rise to the 14 T cell receptor beta chains below, sequenced in a study of cytomegalovirus exposure and HLA in healthy donors. The primer mix had 60 Vbeta and 13 Jbeta primers. The table came from immunoSEQ multiplex PCR; TCRdb's copy has only in-frame clones and leaves some out. The repertoire holds tens of thousands of clones, with about two thirds as singletons. Material: PBMCs. Every receptor here comes from a woman aged 45-65 years in good health and CMV-seropositive.

The chain has TRBV6-6 and TRBJ2-7; 9 positions agree with TRBD2. Germline V gene lookup returns CDR1 MNHNY and CDR2 SVGAGI (reference sequence). V shed 6 bases, J shed 3 bases, and the junction held 3 bases outside the gene matches. This CDR3 region has 13 residues. CDR3 nucleotide sequence: TGTGCCAGCAGCCCGACTAGCGGCTACGAGCAGTACTTC. Protein sequence: CASSPTSGYEQYF.

This chain joins TRBV7-9 and TRBJ1-1; D call uncertain. With 5 bases removed from V and 1 base from J, the gap between germline ends came to 8 bases. CDR3 length equals 13 residues. CDR1 is SEHNR, CDR2 FQNEAQ, per germline (reference sequence). In nucleotides, the CDR3 is TGTGCCAGCAGCCTTAGACAGAACACTGAAGCTTTCTTT. This encodes CASSLRQNTEAFF. The full variable domain, in which reference TRBV7-9 and TRBJ1-1 provide the parts outside the CDR3, is DTGVSQNPRHKITKRGQNVTFRCDPISEHNRLYWYRQTLGQGPEFLTYFQNEAQLEKSRLLSDRFSAERPKGSFSTLEIQRTEQGDSAMYLCASSLRQNTEAFFGQGTRLTVV.

This rearrangement joins TRBV13 to TRBJ2-6, with 7 bases that match TRBD1. Germline V gives CDR1 PRHDT, CDR2 FYEKMQ (reference sequence). CDR3 size: 18 residues. J was trimmed by 1 base and V by 5 bases; bases with no gene match: 11. The CDR3 DNA follows: TGTGCCAGCAGCCTCCGTACAGGGGAGTGGTCTGGGGCCAACGTCCTGACTTTC. Its translation: CASSLRTGEWSGANVLTF.

This clone was seen only a few times. The chain combines TRBV7-9 with TRBJ1-4; D remains unclear. There are 13 residues in the CDR3. CDR1 is SEHNR, CDR2 FQNEAQ, per germline (reference sequence). Trimming removed 8 bases at V and 8 bases at J, with 15 bases between. In DNA form, the CDR3 reads TGTGCCAGCCTCTCCTCGTGGCGGGAAAAACTGTTTTTT. Its protein is CASLSSWREKLFF.

Written as DNA, the CDR3 is TGTGCCAGCAGCCAAGATTGGAGAGGGGGCGTAGCTTTCTTT. This encodes CASSQDWRGGVAFF. This rearrangement joins TRBV14 to TRBJ1-1; TRBD1 agrees at 7 bases. The trim removed 0 bases at V and 10 bases at J, leaving 8 bases unmatched. Per the germline V gene, CDR1 is SGHDN and CDR2 is FVKESK. This CDR3 contains 14 residues.

On this clone itself: Different DNA sequences within this sample yield the same CDR3. The rearrangement uses TRBV4-2 and TRBJ2-2; 8 nucleotides align to TRBD1. V dropped 10 bases and J dropped 10; count of bases not matched to a gene: 17. The CDR3 consists of 15 residues. In germline, CDR1 is LGHNA, CDR2 YNFKEQ. The DNA for the CDR3 is TGTGCCACCAGGCCGACAGGGGTCGGGCAAGAGGAGCTGTTTTTT. Translation: CATRPTGVGQEELFF.

This chain joins TRBV5-6 and TRBJ2-7; D perhaps matches TRBD1 (6 bases). The V end lost 4 bases, the J end lost 2 bases, and 10 bases lay between the germline ends. This CDR3 spans 13 amino acids. The germline V gene has CDR1 SGHDT and CDR2 YYEEEE. CDR3 in DNA: TGTGCCAGCAGCCGCGGACAGCCCTACGAGCAGTACTTC. Amino acids: CASSRGQPYEQYF.

This chain uses TRBV5-6 with TRBJ1-3; D is perhaps TRBD1 (6 bases). Germline V gene data show CDR1 as SGHDT and CDR2 as YYEEEE. This CDR3 has 14 residues. V lost 0 bases, J lost 5 bases, and 9 bases lay in between. The CDR3 coding sequence is TGTGCCAGCAGCTTGGTTCAGGGGAGAAACACCATATATTTT. It specifies CASSLVQGRNTIYF.

The chain links TRBV28 to TRBJ2-2; tentative D call: TRBD2 (6 bases). Trimming pared 10 bases from V and 5 bases from J, leaving 23 bases between. Germline CDR1 and CDR2: MDHEN and SYDVKM. This CDR3 is built from 16 residues. CDR3 nucleotide sequence: TGTGCCACCTGGGTCCGTGGGGCTGGGGGGACCGGGGAGCTGTTTTTT. Amino acids: CATWVRGAGGTGELFF.

The chain carries TRBV6-5 and TRBJ2-3; D is perhaps TRBD1 (5 bases). V gave up 7 bases and J gave up 5 bases, with 16 bases separating them. CDR1 and CDR2 (germline): MNHEY, SVGAGI. This CDR3 is 14 amino acids long. The DNA of the CDR3 is TGTGCCAGCACCGTTAGTACAGGCGGAGATACGCAGTATTTT. Protein product: CASTVSTGGDTQYF.

This rearrangement joins TRBV11-3 to TRBJ2-7; D is possibly TRBD1 (6 bases). Germline V gives CDR1 SGHNT, CDR2 YENEEA. The CDR3 totals 13 residues. The ends were cut back, 2 bases at V and 4 bases at J, with 9 bases in the middle. The CDR3 nucleotides are TGTGCCAGCAGCTTACGGCAGGGGTACGAGCAGTACTTC. This sequence encodes CASSLRQGYEQYF.

V usage is TRBV29-1 and J usage is TRBJ2-5; a possible D gene is TRBD1 (7 bases). Germline CDR1 reads SQVTM; CDR2 reads ANQGSEA. CDR3 length: 14 amino acids. V dropped 2 bases and J dropped 2 bases, with 12 bases sitting between them. This CDR3 is CSVELQGGQETQYF. DNA of the CDR3: TGCAGCGTTGAACTCCAGGGGGGACAAGAGACCCAGTACTTC.

The chain has TRBV7-8 and TRBJ2-1; D remains unclear. The germline V and J ends were trimmed by 3 bases and 8 bases, with 14 bases remaining between them. The CDR3 is 14 amino acids. Germline CDR1 SGHVS, CDR2 FQNEAQ. The CDR3 sequence is CASSFGGGRDEQFF. CDR3 DNA sequence: TGTGCCAGCAGCTTTGGCGGCGGTCGGGATGAGCAGTTCTTC.

The chain combines TRBV6-5 with TRBJ2-7; the D gene is possibly TRBD2 (7 bases). V dropped 0 bases and J dropped 0 bases, with 9 bases sitting between them. Germline CDR1 MNHEY, CDR2 SVGAGI. The CDR3 runs 15 residues. The CDR3 sequence is CASSYSRGGSYEQYF. The CDR3 DNA sequence: TGTGCCAGCAGTTACTCGAGGGGGGGCTCCTACGAGCAGTACTTC.